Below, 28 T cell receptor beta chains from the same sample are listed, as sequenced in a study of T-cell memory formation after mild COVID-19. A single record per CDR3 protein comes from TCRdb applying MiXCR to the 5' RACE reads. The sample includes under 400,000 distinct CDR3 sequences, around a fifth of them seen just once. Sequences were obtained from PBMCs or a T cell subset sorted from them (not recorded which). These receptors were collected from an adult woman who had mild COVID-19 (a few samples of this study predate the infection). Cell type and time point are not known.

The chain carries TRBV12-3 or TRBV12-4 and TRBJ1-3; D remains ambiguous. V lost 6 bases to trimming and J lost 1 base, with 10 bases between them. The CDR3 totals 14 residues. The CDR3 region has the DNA TGTGCCAGCAGGGAAGCGGGATCTGGAAACACCATATATTTT. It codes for CASREAGSGNTIYF.

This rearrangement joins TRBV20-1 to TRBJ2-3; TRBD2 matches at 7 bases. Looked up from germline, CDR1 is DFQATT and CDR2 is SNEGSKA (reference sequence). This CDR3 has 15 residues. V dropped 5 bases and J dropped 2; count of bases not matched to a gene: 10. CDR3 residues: CSASPLGGDTDTQYF. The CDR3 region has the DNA TGCAGTGCTTCCCCCCTTGGGGGGGACACAGATACGCAGTATTTT.

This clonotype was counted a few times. The CDR3 reads CASSFLAGNEQFF. The CDR3 DNA follows: TGTGCCAGCAGCTTTCTAGCGGGCAATGAGCAGTTCTTC. The V gene is TRBV11-2, the J gene TRBJ2-1, with 8 positions matching TRBD2. Germline trimming cut 3 bases from V and 6 bases from J; bases unmatched to any gene: 1. There are 13 residues in the CDR3. Per the germline V gene, CDR1 is SGHAT and CDR2 is FQNNGV.

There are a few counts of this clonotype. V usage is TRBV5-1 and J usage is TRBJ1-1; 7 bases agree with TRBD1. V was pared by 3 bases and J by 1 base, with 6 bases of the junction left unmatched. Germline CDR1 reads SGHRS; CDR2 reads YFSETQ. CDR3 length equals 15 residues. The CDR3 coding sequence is TGCGCCAGCAGCTCCGGGACAGTTAAGAACACTGAAGCTTTCTTT. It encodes CASSSGTVKNTEAFF.

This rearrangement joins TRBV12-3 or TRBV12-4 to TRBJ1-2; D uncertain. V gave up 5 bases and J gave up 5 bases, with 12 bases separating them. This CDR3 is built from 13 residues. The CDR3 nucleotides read TGTGCCAGCAGTCGCCGGCCGATATATGGCTACACCTTC. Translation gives CASSRRPIYGYTF.

The CDR3, as DNA: TGCAGTGCTGCGGGACCCCGTCAGCCCCAGCATTTT. Translated, it gives CSAAGPRQPQHF. The chain is built from TRBV20-1 and TRBJ1-5; TRBD1 is a possible D gene (5 bases). This CDR3 has 12 residues. Germline V gene data show CDR1 as DFQATT and CDR2 as SNEGSKA (reference sequence). With 5 bases removed from V and 6 bases from J, the gap between germline ends came to 11 bases.

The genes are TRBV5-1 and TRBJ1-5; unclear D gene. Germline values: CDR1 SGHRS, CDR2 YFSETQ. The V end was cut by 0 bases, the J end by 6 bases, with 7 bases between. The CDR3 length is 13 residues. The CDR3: CASSLVIGQPQHF. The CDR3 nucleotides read TGCGCCAGCAGCTTGGTTATAGGTCAGCCCCAGCATTTT.

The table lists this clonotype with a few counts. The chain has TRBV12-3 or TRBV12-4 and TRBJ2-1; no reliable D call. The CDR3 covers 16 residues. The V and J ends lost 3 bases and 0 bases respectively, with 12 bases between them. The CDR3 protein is CASSFRFSSSYNEQFF. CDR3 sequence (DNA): TGTGCCAGCAGTTTCCGATTTAGTAGCTCCTACAATGAGCAGTTCTTC.

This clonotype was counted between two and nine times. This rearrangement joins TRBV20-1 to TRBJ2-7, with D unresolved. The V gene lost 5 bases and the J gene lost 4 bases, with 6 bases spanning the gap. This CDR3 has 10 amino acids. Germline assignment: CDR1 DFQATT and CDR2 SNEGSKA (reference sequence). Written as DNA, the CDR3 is TGCAGTGCTGAACGATACGAGCAGTACTTC. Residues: CSAERYEQYF.

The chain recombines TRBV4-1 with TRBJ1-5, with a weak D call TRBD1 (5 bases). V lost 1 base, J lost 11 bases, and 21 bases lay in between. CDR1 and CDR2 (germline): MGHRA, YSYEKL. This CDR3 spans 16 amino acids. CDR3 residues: CASSQGYTRRGGSQHF. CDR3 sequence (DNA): TGCGCCAGCAGCCAAGGCTATACTCGCCGGGGGGGGTCCCAGCATTTT.

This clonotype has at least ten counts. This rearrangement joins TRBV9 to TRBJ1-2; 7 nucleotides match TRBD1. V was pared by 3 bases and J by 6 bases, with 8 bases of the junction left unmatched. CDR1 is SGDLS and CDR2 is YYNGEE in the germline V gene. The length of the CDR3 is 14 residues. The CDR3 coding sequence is TGTGCCAGCAGCGCGAACAGGGGCTGGAATGGCTACACCTTC. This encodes CASSANRGWNGYTF.

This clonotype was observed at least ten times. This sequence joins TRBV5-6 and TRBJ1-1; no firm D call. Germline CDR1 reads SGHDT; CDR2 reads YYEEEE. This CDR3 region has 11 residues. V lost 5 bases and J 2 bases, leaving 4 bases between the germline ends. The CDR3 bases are TGTGCCAGCAGATCTAACACTGAAGCTTTCTTT. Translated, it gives CASRSNTEAFF.

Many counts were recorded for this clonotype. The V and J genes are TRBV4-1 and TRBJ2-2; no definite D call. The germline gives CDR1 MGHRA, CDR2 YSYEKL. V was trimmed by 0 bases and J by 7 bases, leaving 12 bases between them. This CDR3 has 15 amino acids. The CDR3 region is CASSQEEVYGGELFF. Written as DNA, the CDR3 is TGCGCCAGCAGCCAAGAAGAGGTTTACGGCGGGGAGCTGTTTTTT.

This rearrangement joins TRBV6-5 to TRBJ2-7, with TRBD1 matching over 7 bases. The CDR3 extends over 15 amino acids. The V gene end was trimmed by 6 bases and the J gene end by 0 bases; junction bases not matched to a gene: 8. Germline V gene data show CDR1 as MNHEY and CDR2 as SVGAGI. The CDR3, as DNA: TGTGCCAGCAGCTTATCCCGGGACAGCTCCTACGAGCAGTACTTC. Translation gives CASSLSRDSSYEQYF.

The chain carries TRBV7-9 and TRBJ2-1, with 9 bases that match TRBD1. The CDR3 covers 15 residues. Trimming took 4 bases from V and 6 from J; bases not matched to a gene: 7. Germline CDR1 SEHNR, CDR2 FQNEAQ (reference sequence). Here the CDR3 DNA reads TGTGCCAGCAGCTGGGACAGGGTCGGATTCAATGAGCAGTTCTTC. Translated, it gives CASSWDRVGFNEQFF.

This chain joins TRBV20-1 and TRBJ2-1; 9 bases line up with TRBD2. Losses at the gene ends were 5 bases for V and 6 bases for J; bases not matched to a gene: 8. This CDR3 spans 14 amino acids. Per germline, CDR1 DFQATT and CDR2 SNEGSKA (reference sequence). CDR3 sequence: CSAPTGLARNEQFF. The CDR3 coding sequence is TGCAGTGCTCCTACGGGACTAGCTCGCAATGAGCAGTTCTTC.

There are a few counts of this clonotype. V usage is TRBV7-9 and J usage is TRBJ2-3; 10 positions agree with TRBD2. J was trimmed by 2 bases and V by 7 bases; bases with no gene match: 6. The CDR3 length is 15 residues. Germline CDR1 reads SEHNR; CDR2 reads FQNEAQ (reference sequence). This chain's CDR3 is CASNKRGGYTDTQYF. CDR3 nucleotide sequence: TGTGCCAGCAACAAGCGGGGGGGTTACACAGATACGCAGTATTTT.

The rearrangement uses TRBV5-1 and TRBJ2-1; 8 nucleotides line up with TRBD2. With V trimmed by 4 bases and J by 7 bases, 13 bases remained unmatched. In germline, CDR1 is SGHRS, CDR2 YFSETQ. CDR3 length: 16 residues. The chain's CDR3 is CASSVTPAGAMNEQFF. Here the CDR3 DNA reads TGCGCCAGCAGCGTTACGCCAGCGGGGGCAATGAATGAGCAGTTCTTC.

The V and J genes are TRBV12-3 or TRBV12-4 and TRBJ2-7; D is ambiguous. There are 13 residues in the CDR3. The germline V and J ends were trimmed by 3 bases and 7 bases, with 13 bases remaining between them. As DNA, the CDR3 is TGTGCCAGCAGTTTTCGCCGGGCGCCAGAGCAGTACTTC. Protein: CASSFRRAPEQYF.

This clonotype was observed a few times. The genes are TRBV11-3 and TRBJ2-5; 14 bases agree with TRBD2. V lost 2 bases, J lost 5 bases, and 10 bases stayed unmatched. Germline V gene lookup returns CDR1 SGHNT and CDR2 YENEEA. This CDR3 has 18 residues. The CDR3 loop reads CASSLPGLAGDLEETQYF. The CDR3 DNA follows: TGTGCCAGCAGCTTACCGGGACTAGCGGGAGATCTGGAGGAGACCCAGTACTTC.

CDR3 coding DNA: TGTGCCACCAGCAGAGCACAGGGGAGTTCACCCCTCCACTTT. It yields the protein CATSRAQGSSPLHF. The genes are TRBV15 and TRBJ1-6, with TRBD1 matching 7 bases. The CDR3 length is 14 residues. The germline V gene encodes CDR1 LNHNV and CDR2 YYDKDF (reference sequence). The ends lost 1 base at V and 9 bases at J; junction bases unmatched: 3.

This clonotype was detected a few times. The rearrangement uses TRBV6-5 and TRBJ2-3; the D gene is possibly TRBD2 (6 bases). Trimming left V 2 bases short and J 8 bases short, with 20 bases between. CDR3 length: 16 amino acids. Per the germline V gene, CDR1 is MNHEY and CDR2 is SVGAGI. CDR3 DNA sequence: TGTGCCAGCAGTTACCGGCGGGATAGCCCAGTGGGTACGCAGTATTTT. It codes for CASSYRRDSPVGTQYF.

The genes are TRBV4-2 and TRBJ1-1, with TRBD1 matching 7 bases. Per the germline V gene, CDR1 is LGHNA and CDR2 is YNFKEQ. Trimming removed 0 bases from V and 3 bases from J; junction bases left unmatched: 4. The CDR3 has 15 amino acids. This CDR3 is CASSQDWQGDTEAFF. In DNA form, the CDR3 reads TGTGCCAGCAGCCAAGATTGGCAGGGGGACACTGAAGCTTTCTTT.

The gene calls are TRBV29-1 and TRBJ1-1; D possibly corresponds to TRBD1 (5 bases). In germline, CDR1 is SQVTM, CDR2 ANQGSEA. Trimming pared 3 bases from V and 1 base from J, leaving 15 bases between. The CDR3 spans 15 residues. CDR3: CSVDTSGAGNTEAFF. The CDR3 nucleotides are TGCAGCGTTGATACTAGCGGGGCGGGGAACACTGAAGCTTTCTTT. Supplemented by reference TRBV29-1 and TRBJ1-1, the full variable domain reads SAVISQKPSRDICQRGTSLTIQCQVDSQVTMMFWYRQQPGQSLTLIATANQGSEATYESGFVIDKFPISRPNLTFSTLTVSNMSPEDSSIYLCSVDTSGAGNTEAFFGQGTRLTVV.

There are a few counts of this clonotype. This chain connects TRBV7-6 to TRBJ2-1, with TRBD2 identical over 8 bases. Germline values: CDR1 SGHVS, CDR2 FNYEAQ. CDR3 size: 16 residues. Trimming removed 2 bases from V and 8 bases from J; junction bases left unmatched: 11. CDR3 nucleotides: TGTGCCAGCAGCTTATTAGCGGGGAATTTTGCTGATGAGCAGTTCTTC. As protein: CASSLLAGNFADEQFF.

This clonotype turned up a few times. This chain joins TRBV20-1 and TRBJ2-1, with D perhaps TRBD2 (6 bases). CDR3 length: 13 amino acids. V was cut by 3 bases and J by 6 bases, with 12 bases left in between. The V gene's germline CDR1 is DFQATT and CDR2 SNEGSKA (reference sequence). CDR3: CSASGGVGNEQFF. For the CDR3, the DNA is TGCAGTGCTAGCGGGGGAGTGGGCAATGAGCAGTTCTTC.

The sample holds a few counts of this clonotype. The CDR3 nucleotides read TGTGCCAGCAGGACCGGGGACTGGAAACCTGGGGCCAACGTCCTGACTTTC. This sequence encodes CASRTGDWKPGANVLTF. The V and J genes are TRBV6-1 and TRBJ2-6; the D gene is possibly TRBD2 (6 bases). V dropped 6 bases and J dropped 2 bases, with 17 bases sitting between them. This CDR3 region has 17 residues. The germline CDR1 and CDR2 sequences are MNHNS and SASEGT.

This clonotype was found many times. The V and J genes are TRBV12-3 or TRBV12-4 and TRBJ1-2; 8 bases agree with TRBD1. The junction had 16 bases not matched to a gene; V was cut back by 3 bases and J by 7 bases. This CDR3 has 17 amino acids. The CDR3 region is CASSFGGRGPGTRGYTF. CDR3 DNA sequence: TGTGCCAGCAGTTTTGGGGGCAGGGGGCCCGGTACGCGTGGCTACACCTTC.